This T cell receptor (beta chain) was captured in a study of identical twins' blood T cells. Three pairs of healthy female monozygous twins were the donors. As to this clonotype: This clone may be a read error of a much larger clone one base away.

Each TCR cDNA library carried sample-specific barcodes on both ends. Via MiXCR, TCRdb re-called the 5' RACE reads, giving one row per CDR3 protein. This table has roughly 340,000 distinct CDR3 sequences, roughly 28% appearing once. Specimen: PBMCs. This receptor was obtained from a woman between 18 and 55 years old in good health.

CDR3 protein: CASSWGNFYEQYF. The CDR3 coding sequence is TGTGCCAGCAGTTGGGGCAATTTCTACGAGCAGTACTTC. This sequence joins TRBV6-6 and TRBJ2-7, with D possibly TRBD1 on 5 matching bases. V lost 4 bases to trimming and J lost 3 bases, with 10 bases between them. Looked up from germline, CDR1 is MNHNY and CDR2 is SVGAGI (reference sequence). This CDR3 is 13 amino acids long.